Below are 4 T cell receptor beta chains sequenced from a single sample in a study of early T cells in non-severe SARS-CoV-2 infection. TCRdb called the 5' RACE reads again in MiXCR, with one record for every CDR3 protein. This sample has about 55,000 distinct CDR3 sequences; around 7% occur once, and the top ten carry 5.5% to 7.5%. The sequencing here drew on whole blood, taken at baseline. These receptors all come from an adult who was a healthcare worker with PCR-confirmed SARS-CoV-2 infection or an uninfected control (not recorded which).

This clonotype was seen more than once but under ten times. The chain links TRBV5-6 to TRBJ1-1; D not resolved. Trimming removed 4 bases at V and 1 base at J, with 14 bases between. This CDR3 region has 15 residues. CDR1 is SGHDT, CDR2 YYEEEE, per germline. The CDR3 spells CASSPLDGWNTEAFF. The CDR3 DNA reads as TGTGCCAGCAGCCCCCTGGACGGGTGGAACACTGAAGCTTTCTTT.

The chain recombines TRBV4-3 with TRBJ1-1; D is uncertain. V lost 0 bases and J 0 bases, leaving 8 bases between the germline ends. In germline, CDR1 is LGHNA, CDR2 YSLEER. CDR3 length equals 15 residues. The CDR3, as DNA: TGCGCCAGCAGCCAAGATGGGTACATGAACACTGAAGCTTTCTTT. Its translation is CASSQDGYMNTEAFF.

This clonotype has ten or more counts. The gene calls are TRBV19 and TRBJ1-5, with 8 bases matching TRBD1. Germline-derived CDR1 and CDR2 are LNHDA and SQIVND (reference sequence). Trimming at V came to 10 bases and at J to 2 bases, leaving 7 bases not matched to a gene. The CDR3 contains 14 residues. CDR3 residues: CATTGGLGNQPQHF. The CDR3 coding sequence is TGTGCCACCACAGGGGGATTAGGCAATCAGCCCCAGCATTTT.

The J gene is TRBJ1-5, the V gene TRBV12-2; the tabulated D call, TRBD1, remains unverified against the DNA. TRBV12-2 is described as a pseudogene. The CDR3 spans 16 residues. The CDR3 coding sequence is TGTGCATCCCCGCCCCGGGCCTCCTATAGCAATCAGCCCCAGCATTTT. Amino acids: CASPPRASYSNQPQHF.